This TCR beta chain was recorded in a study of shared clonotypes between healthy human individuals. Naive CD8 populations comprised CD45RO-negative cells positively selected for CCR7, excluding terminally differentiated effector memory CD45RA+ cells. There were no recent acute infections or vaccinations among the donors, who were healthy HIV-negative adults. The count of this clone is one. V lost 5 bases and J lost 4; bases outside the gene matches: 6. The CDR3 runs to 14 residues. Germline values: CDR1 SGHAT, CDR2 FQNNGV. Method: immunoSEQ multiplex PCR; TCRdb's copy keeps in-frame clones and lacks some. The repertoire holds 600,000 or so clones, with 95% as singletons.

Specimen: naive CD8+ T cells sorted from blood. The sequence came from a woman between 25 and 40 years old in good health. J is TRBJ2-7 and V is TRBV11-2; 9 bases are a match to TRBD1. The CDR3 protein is CASSLTGGRYEQYF. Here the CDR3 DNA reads TGTGCCAGCAGCCTAACAGGGGGCAGATACGAGCAGTACTTC.